These 9 T cell receptor beta chains came from one sample sequenced in a study of long-term antiretroviral therapy in people with HIV. Researchers report immunoSEQ v3.0 was run at survey level. Some clones are missing from TCRdb's copy, which holds only in-frame ones; the method was immunoSEQ multiplex PCR. The sample lists fewer than 35,000 clones, 80% to 90% occurring once. The sequencing used unsorted PBMCs, collected 0.4 years before starting antiretroviral therapy. Every receptor here comes from a man younger than 35 with HIV.

This clone was observed once. V and J are TRBV4-1 and TRBJ1-5, with D maybe TRBD1 (5 bases). The CDR3 has 19 amino acids. V lost 1 base to trimming and J lost 1 base, with 20 bases between them. Germline V gene sequence: CDR1 MGHRA, CDR2 YSYEKL. CDR3 protein: CASSQAVAREGRSNQPQHF. The CDR3 DNA sequence: TGCGCCAGCAGCCAAGCAGTCGCCAGGGAGGGCCGGAGCAATCAGCCCCAGCATTTT.

In regard to this clone: The junction differs from germline at one of its ends, possibly a read error. The chain combines TRBV7-6 with TRBJ2-1; D unresolved. Germline assignment: CDR1 SGHVS and CDR2 FNYEAQ. The CDR3 contains 12 residues. The CDR3 DNA reads as TGTGCCAGCAGCCTAGCCTACAATGAGCAGTTCTTC. Residues: CASSLAYNEQFF.

This sequence joins TRBV6-6 and TRBJ2-4, with D unresolved. CDR3 length equals 13 residues. Germline V gene sequence: CDR1 MNHNY, CDR2 SVGAGI (reference sequence). The V end was cut by 10 bases, the J end by 0 bases, with 10 bases between. As DNA, the CDR3 is TGTGCCACCTTAGCTTTAGCCAAAAACATTCAGTACTTC. It is translated as CATLALAKNIQYF.

The chain combines TRBV6-1 with TRBJ1-3, with 8 bases that match TRBD1. Germline V gene lookup returns CDR1 MNHNS and CDR2 SASEGT. After removal of 4 bases from V and 4 bases from J, the junction contained 6 bases not matched to a gene. The CDR3 is 15 amino acids. In DNA form, the CDR3 reads TGTGCCAGCAGTGCCAGGACAGGGTCAGGAAACACCATATATTTT. The encoded protein is CASSARTGSGNTIYF.

The V and J genes are TRBV2 and TRBJ2-7; 9 bases fit TRBD1. This CDR3 has 15 amino acids. The J segment lost 6 bases and the V segment lost 9 bases, leaving 15 bases of the junction unmatched. CDR1 and CDR2 from the germline V gene are SNHLY and FYNNEI. The CDR3 protein is CARDKPDRGFSEQYF. The CDR3 DNA follows: TGTGCCAGGGACAAACCGGACAGGGGCTTCTCCGAGCAGTACTTC. Based on the CDR3 plus reference TRBV2 and TRBJ2-7, the full variable domain is EPEVTQTPSHQVTQMGQEVILRCVPISNHLYFYWYRQILGQKVEFLVSFYNNEISEKSEIFDDQFSVERPDGSNFTLKIRSTKLEDSAMYFCARDKPDRGFSEQYFGPGTRLTVT.

The rearrangement links TRBV29-1 to TRBJ1-1, with unresolved D. Per germline, CDR1 SQVTM and CDR2 ANQGSEA. V was trimmed by 5 bases and J by 5 bases, leaving 12 bases between them. CDR3 length: 12 amino acids. CDR3 nucleotides: TGCAGCGTTCTGGGATTTTCGACTGAAGCTTTCTTT. This codes for CSVLGFSTEAFF.

The chain is built from TRBV19 and TRBJ1-2; possibly TRBD1 for D (6 bases). CDR3 size: 15 residues. Germline lookup yields CDR1 LNHDA and CDR2 SQIVND (reference sequence). Trimming pared 0 bases from V and 3 bases from J, leaving 11 bases between. DNA of the CDR3: TGTGCCAGTAGTATAGAGGTCAGGGGATACTATGGCTACACCTTC. Protein: CASSIEVRGYYGYTF.

This chain joins TRBV6-4 and TRBJ1-6; weak D call: TRBD1 (6 bases). Germline V gene lookup returns CDR1 MRHNA and CDR2 SNTAGT. V lost 3 bases, J lost 7 bases, and 10 bases lay in between. The CDR3 loop spans 14 amino acids. CDR3 bases: TGTGCCAGCAGTGAACAGGGTGGCAATTCACCCCTCCACTTT. This gives the protein CASSEQGGNSPLHF.

For this clone: A read error may account for a junction end that differs from germline. V is TRBV5-3 and J is TRBJ2-7, with 10 bases aligning to TRBD1. TRBV5-3 belongs to the ORF category, with a function that is uncertain. This CDR3 region has 14 residues. Here the CDR3 reads CASSYGQGAYEQYF. The CDR3 DNA reads TGTGCCAGCAGCTATGGACAGGGGGCCTACGAGCAGTACTTC.